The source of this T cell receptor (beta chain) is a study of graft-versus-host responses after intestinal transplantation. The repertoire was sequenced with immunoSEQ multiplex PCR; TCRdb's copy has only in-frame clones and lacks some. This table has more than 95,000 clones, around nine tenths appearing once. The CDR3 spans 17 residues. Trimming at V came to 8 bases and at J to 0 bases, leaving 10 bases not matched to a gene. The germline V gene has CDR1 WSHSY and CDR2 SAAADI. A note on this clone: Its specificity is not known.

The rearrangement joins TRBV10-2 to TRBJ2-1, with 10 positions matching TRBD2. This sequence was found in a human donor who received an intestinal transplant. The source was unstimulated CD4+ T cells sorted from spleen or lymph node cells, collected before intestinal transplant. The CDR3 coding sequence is TGCGCCAGCTCGGGGGCTAGCGGGGGAAACTCCTACAATGAGCAGTTCTTC. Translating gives CASSGASGGNSYNEQFF.